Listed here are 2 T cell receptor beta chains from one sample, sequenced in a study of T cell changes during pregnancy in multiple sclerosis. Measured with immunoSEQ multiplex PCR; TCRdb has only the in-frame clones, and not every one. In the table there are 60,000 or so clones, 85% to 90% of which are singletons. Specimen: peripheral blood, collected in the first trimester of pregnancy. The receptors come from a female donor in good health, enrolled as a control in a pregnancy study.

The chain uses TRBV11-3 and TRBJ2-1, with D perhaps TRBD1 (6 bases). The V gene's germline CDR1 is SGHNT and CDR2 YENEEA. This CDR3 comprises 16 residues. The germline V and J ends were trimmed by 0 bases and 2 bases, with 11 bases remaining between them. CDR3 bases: TGTGCCAGCAGCTTAGAGGGGGCTGAGACCTACAATGAGCAGTTCTTC. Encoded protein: CASSLEGAETYNEQFF.

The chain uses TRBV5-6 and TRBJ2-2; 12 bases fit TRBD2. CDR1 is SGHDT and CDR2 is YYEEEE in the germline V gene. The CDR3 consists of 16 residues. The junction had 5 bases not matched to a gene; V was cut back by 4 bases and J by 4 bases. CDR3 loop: CASSTGTSGFTGELFF. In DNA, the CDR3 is TGTGCCAGCAGCACCGGGACTAGCGGGTTCACCGGGGAGCTGTTTTTT.